The T cell receptor (beta chain) described here comes from a study of breast tumors, draining lymph nodes, adjacent tissues. General study findings and limits: Tumors had less TCR diversity than lymph nodes, more than nontumor tissue.

This clonotype was detected many times. Antigen: not known. The CDR3 is 16 residues long. Trimming removed 1 base from V and 5 bases from J; junction bases left unmatched: 2. Germline CDR1 is SGHVS and CDR2 is FQNEAQ. TCRdb analysed the multiplex PCR reads with MiXCR anew, one entry per CDR3 protein. The repertoire holds more than 50,000 distinct CDR3 sequences, with 40% to 45% as singletons. This clonotype was sampled from a female donor with breast cancer. Some clones in this sample may be carry-over from other donors' samples. The rearrangement links TRBV7-8 to TRBJ2-1; 13 bases align to TRBD2. The sequencing sample was made of breast tumor tissue. For the CDR3, the DNA is TGTGCCAGCAGCTTAGGACTAGCGGGGGGACACAATGAGCAGTTCTTC. This encodes CASSLGLAGGHNEQFF.